This T cell receptor (beta chain) originates from a study of CD8 T cells in ankylosing spondylitis. A quantitative 5'-RACE method, one with molecular barcodes, was used to make TCR beta libraries. MiXCR, run by TCRdb on the 5' RACE reads, gives a single entry per CDR3 protein. The sample gives about 170,000 distinct CDR3 sequences, around 19% of which show up once; under 9% is in the top ten. Findings and caveats of the study: Clones linked to the disease showed a CD8+ phenotype. They occurred at relatively low frequencies in peripheral blood. Within ankylosing spondylitis blood, a TCR beta motif made up of eight highly homologous variants appeared to be characteristic. Reportedly, disease-linked clones are significantly enriched in ankylosing spondylitis patients' matched synovial fluid.

At least ten counts were recorded for this clonotype. Its antigen remains unknown. The CDR3 totals 15 residues. The ends were cut back, 3 bases at V and 1 base at J, with 12 bases in the middle. This sequence originates from a male donor with ankylosing spondylitis or in good health (not recorded which). The source material was blood, either unsorted or a sorted T cell fraction (not recorded which). V is TRBV7-1 and J is TRBJ1-2; D is uncertain. TRBV7-1 is an ORF, with its function uncertain. The CDR3 DNA reads TGTGCCAGCAGCTCGCCGGGCAGGAATAACTATGGCTACACCTTC. Protein product: CASSSPGRNNYGYTF.